The next 27 T cell receptor beta chains were all read from a single sample in a study of CD8 T cells in ankylosing spondylitis. TCRdb re-called the 5' RACE reads through MiXCR, storing one row per CDR3 protein. The top ten hold around 0.92% of the sample, which has hundreds of thousands of distinct CDR3 sequences, more than 15% seen once. The study's findings and limits: Seemingly distinctive of ankylosing spondylitis blood was a TCR beta motif formed by eight highly homologous variants.

What these receptors recognize is not known. The material sequenced was blood, either unsorted or a sorted T cell fraction (not recorded which). The receptor source for this set is a male donor with ankylosing spondylitis.

This chain links TRBV12-3 or TRBV12-4 with TRBJ2-2; TRBD2 is a possible D gene (6 bases). Trimming stripped 7 bases from V and 5 bases from J, with 26 bases between. This CDR3 comprises 18 residues. The CDR3 region is CASTPSLGVAARTGELFF. CDR3 sequence (DNA): TGTGCCAGCACCCCTTCATTAGGGGTAGCGGCGAGAACCGGGGAGCTGTTTTTT.

The chain employs TRBV10-2 and TRBJ2-2, with TRBD1 matching 7 bases. Germline V gives CDR1 WSHSY, CDR2 SAAADI. V dropped 7 bases and J dropped 4; count of bases not matched to a gene: 6. The CDR3 is made up of 14 amino acids. The chain's CDR3 is CASNRGGTTGELFF. For the CDR3, the DNA is TGCGCCAGCAACAGAGGGGGCACCACCGGGGAGCTGTTTTTT.

This clonotype was counted between two and nine times. The chain links TRBV9 to TRBJ2-1; TRBD2 agrees at 8 bases. With V trimmed by 2 bases and J by 7 bases, 5 bases remained unmatched. The germline V gene encodes CDR1 SGDLS and CDR2 YYNGEE. This CDR3 spans 14 amino acids. This chain's CDR3 is CASSVREGMNEQFF. The CDR3 coding sequence is TGTGCCAGCAGCGTCCGGGAGGGTATGAATGAGCAGTTCTTC.

This clonotype has just a few counts. The genes are TRBV3-1 and TRBJ2-1; 10 positions match TRBD2. Germline CDR1 is LGHDT and CDR2 is YNNKEL (reference sequence). V trimming: 0 bases; J trimming: 7 bases; junction bases outside the gene matches: 12. This CDR3 is built from 18 residues. CDR3 DNA sequence: TGTGCCAGCAGCCAAGACGCTTTGCTAGCGGGAGCATTAAATGAGCAGTTCTTC. Protein: CASSQDALLAGALNEQFF.

V is TRBV5-1 and J is TRBJ2-3; D remains ambiguous. The CDR3 loop spans 16 amino acids. V shed 3 bases and J shed 0 bases, with 14 bases lying between them. Germline values: CDR1 SGHRS, CDR2 YFSETQ. The CDR3 region is CASSWTLDSSTDTQYF. In DNA, the CDR3 is TGCGCCAGCAGCTGGACCTTAGACTCTAGCACAGATACGCAGTATTTT.

This chain connects TRBV28 to TRBJ1-4; TRBD1 matches at 9 bases. The CDR3 runs 17 residues. V was pared by 2 bases and J by 0 bases, with 4 bases of the junction left unmatched. Germline CDR1 reads MDHEN; CDR2 reads SYDVKM. The CDR3 bases are TGTGCCAGCAGTTTAGCGGGACAGGGCGCAACTAATGAAAAACTGTTTTTT. Its protein is CASSLAGQGATNEKLFF.

The rearrangement links TRBV20-1 to TRBJ2-1; TRBD2 matches at 8 bases. This CDR3 is 15 amino acids long. The trim removed 6 bases at V and 2 bases at J, leaving 9 bases unmatched. Germline V lookup: CDR1 DFQATT, CDR2 SNEGSKA (reference sequence). The CDR3 nucleotides read TGCAGTGCCTTAGCGGGACTAGTAACCTACAATGAGCAGTTCTTC. Protein product: CSALAGLVTYNEQFF.

This chain connects TRBV19 to TRBJ2-2; TRBD1 matches 7 bases. CDR3 length: 15 amino acids. Unmatched junction bases numbered 10, after V lost 6 bases and J lost 6 bases. Germline V gene sequence: CDR1 LNHDA, CDR2 SQIVND (reference sequence). The CDR3 sequence is CASSPGQKVAGELFF. The CDR3 DNA follows: TGTGCCAGTAGCCCGGGACAGAAGGTCGCCGGGGAGCTGTTTTTT.

This clonotype was observed at least ten times. The chain couples TRBV12-3 or TRBV12-4 to TRBJ1-6; TRBD1 aligns across 7 bases. Trimming cost V 6 bases and J 5 bases; bases outside gene matches: 4. The CDR3 consists of 14 residues. Written as DNA, the CDR3 is TGTGCCAGCAGCCCGGACAGGAATAATTCACCCCTCCACTTT. The encoded protein is CASSPDRNNSPLHF.

The chain links TRBV3-1 to TRBJ1-2; no definite D call. The CDR3 spans 13 residues. The V gene's germline CDR1 is LGHDT and CDR2 YNNKEL (reference sequence). Trimming shortened V by 5 bases and J by 5 bases, and 12 bases separated the two germline ends. Written as DNA, the CDR3 is TGTGCCAGCAGCGAGAGGGTCGGGTATGGCTACACCTTC. This gives the protein CASSERVGYGYTF. The complete variable domain, with remaining parts taken from reference TRBV3-1 and TRBJ1-2, reads DTAVSQTPKYLVTQMGNDKSIKCEQNLGHDTMYWYKQDSKKFLKIMFSYNNKELIINETVPNRFSPKSPDKAHLNLHINSLELGDSAVYFCASSERVGYGYTFGSGTRLTVV.

The chain uses TRBV20-1 and TRBJ1-1; D remains ambiguous. The CDR3 is 12 amino acids. Trimming removed 3 bases at V and 1 base at J, with 6 bases between. The germline V gene encodes CDR1 DFQATT and CDR2 SNEGSKA (reference sequence). CDR3 region: CSASGWNTEAFF. The CDR3 DNA is TGCAGTGCTAGTGGATGGAACACTGAAGCTTTCTTT.

The chain carries TRBV7-9 and TRBJ1-2; D is unresolved. The ends were cut back, 3 bases at V and 3 bases at J, with 8 bases in the middle. Germline V gene sequence: CDR1 SEHNR, CDR2 FQNEAQ (reference sequence). The CDR3 has 13 residues. Written as DNA, the CDR3 is TGTGCCAGCAGCTTGGGAACTCACTATGGCTACACCTTC. Its protein product is CASSLGTHYGYTF.

The V and J genes are TRBV12-3 or TRBV12-4 and TRBJ1-6, with 7 bases aligning to TRBD1. The CDR3 runs 15 residues. The junction had 12 bases not matched to a gene; V was cut back by 6 bases and J by 10 bases. Here the CDR3 DNA reads TGTGCCAGCAGCTATATCAGGGGGTCCGGGTCACCCCTCCACTTT. It codes for CASSYIRGSGSPLHF.

The V call is TRBV28, the J call TRBJ1-3, with D uncertain. Trimming shortened V by 5 bases and J by 13 bases, and 18 bases separated the two germline ends. The CDR3 is 13 residues long. Germline CDR1 MDHEN, CDR2 SYDVKM. CDR3 DNA: TGTGCCAGCAGTCCGTCCGAGTATTCAGTGATATATTTT. This encodes CASSPSEYSVIYF.

The chain carries TRBV20-1 and TRBJ1-2, with TRBD1 matching 7 bases. The CDR3 runs to 14 residues. The junction had 10 bases not matched to a gene; V was cut back by 3 bases and J by 6 bases. Looked up from germline, CDR1 is DFQATT and CDR2 is SNEGSKA (reference sequence). The CDR3 region is CSASLDRPGHGYTF. In DNA form, the CDR3 reads TGCAGTGCTAGTTTGGACAGGCCGGGGCATGGCTACACCTTC.

This sequence joins TRBV20-1 and TRBJ1-1; no clear D. The germline V gene has CDR1 DFQATT and CDR2 SNEGSKA (reference sequence). V lost 4 bases and J 3 bases, leaving 0 bases between the germline ends. The CDR3 is 9 amino acids. The CDR3 here is CSANTEAFF. The CDR3 region has the DNA TGCAGTGCTAACACTGAAGCTTTCTTT.

V usage is TRBV20-1 and J usage is TRBJ1-2, with a possible D match to TRBD1 (5 bases). The V end was cut by 1 base, the J end by 6 bases, with 12 bases between. Germline V gene lookup returns CDR1 DFQATT and CDR2 SNEGSKA (reference sequence). The CDR3 is made up of 13 amino acids. CDR3 region: CSARGTTGDGYTF. The CDR3 region has the DNA TGCAGTGCTAGAGGGACAACTGGGGATGGCTACACCTTC.

The chain employs TRBV12-3 or TRBV12-4 and TRBJ2-1; 7 bases map to TRBD2. The CDR3 runs to 14 residues. After removal of 6 bases from V and 0 bases from J, the junction contained 2 bases not matched to a gene. The DNA for the CDR3 is TGTGCCAGCAGAGAGCGGGGCTCCTACAATGAGCAGTTCTTC. Its translation is CASRERGSYNEQFF.

This clonotype showed up many times. An end of the junction differs from the germline gene, which may be a read error. The chain employs TRBV5-1 and TRBJ2-7; tentatively, D is TRBD1 or TRBD2 (5 bases each). The CDR3 has 15 amino acids. Germline lookup yields CDR1 SGHRS and CDR2 YFSETQ. The CDR3 coding sequence is TGTGCCAGCAGTTTAGCATCAGGGAGCTCCTACGAGCAGTACTTC. Its protein is CASSLASGSSYEQYF.

The rearrangement uses TRBV4-1 and TRBJ2-5, with 7 positions matching TRBD1. CDR1 is MGHRA and CDR2 is YSYEKL in the germline V gene. Trimming cost V 1 base and J 4 bases; bases outside gene matches: 9. There are 16 residues in the CDR3. CDR3 bases: TGCGCCAGCAGCCAAGGCTCACAGGGGTTTACAGAGACCCAGTACTTC. It specifies CASSQGSQGFTETQYF.

The chain employs TRBV7-9 and TRBJ1-6; 8 positions match TRBD1. With V trimmed by 6 bases and J by 7 bases, 11 bases remained unmatched. Germline V gene data show CDR1 as SEHNR and CDR2 as FQNEAQ (reference sequence). The CDR3 extends over 16 amino acids. CDR3 in amino acids: CASSRFPGQDNSPLHF. The CDR3 region has the DNA TGTGCCAGCAGTCGTTTCCCGGGACAGGACAATTCACCCCTCCACTTT.

This clonotype was counted a few times. This chain links TRBV24-1 with TRBJ2-7, with TRBD1 matching 8 bases. The CDR3 totals 14 residues. The trim removed 1 base at V and 5 bases at J, leaving 3 bases unmatched. Germline V CDR1 and CDR2: KGHDR, SFDVKD. The CDR3 loop reads CATSDFAGGNEQYF. CDR3 sequence (DNA): TGTGCCACCAGTGATTTTGCAGGGGGCAACGAGCAGTACTTC.

The rearrangement uses TRBV6-5 and TRBJ1-2, with D uncertain. Looked up from germline, CDR1 is MNHEY and CDR2 is SVGAGI. The V gene lost 0 bases and the J gene lost 0 bases, with 11 bases spanning the gap. The CDR3 is 16 residues long. For the CDR3, the DNA is TGTGCCAGCAGTTACTCTAGGCCGTCTTCTAACTATGGCTACACCTTC. Translating it yields CASSYSRPSSNYGYTF.

The chain uses TRBV5-1 and TRBJ2-3; D not resolved. CDR1 is SGHRS and CDR2 is YFSETQ in the germline V gene. This CDR3 has 16 amino acids. Trimming removed 0 bases at V and 2 bases at J, with 13 bases between. The CDR3 nucleotides read TGCGCCAGCAGCTTGGGGGAAGGGCGGACCACAGATACGCAGTATTTT. It is translated as CASSLGEGRTTDTQYF.

In its sample, this clonotype was seen a few times. The V and J genes are TRBV6-1 and TRBJ1-2, with a tentative D call TRBD1 (6 bases). The germline CDR1 and CDR2 sequences are MNHNS and SASEGT. Between the trimmed V and J ends, which lost 4 bases and 6 bases, there was a span of 18 bases. The CDR3 is 15 amino acids. DNA for the CDR3: TGTGCCAGCAGTGGAGCCCTCGGGACAAACCATGGCTACACCTTC. Amino acids: CASSGALGTNHGYTF.

The table lists this clonotype with many counts. CDR3 in amino acids: CASSPTGLARTDTQYF. The CDR3 DNA follows: TGTGCCAGCAGCCCGACAGGGCTAGCGAGAACAGATACGCAGTATTTT. This chain links TRBV12-3 or TRBV12-4 with TRBJ2-3; TRBD1 is a possible D gene (7 bases). The CDR3 sequence is 16 residues long. The V end lost 6 bases, the J end lost 3 bases, and 19 bases lay between the germline ends.

This clonotype was seen many times. This chain connects TRBV12-3 or TRBV12-4 to TRBJ1-5; no reliable D call. The CDR3 runs to 14 residues. With 1 base removed from V and 2 bases from J, the gap between germline ends came to 6 bases. The CDR3 loop reads CASSLENRNQPQHF. In DNA, the CDR3 is TGTGCCAGCAGTTTAGAGAACCGCAATCAGCCCCAGCATTTT.